Below are 11 T cell receptor beta chains sequenced from a single sample in a study of T cell responses to AZD1222 COVID-19 vaccine. Measured with immunoSEQ multiplex PCR; TCRdb has only the in-frame clones, and not every one. The sample consists of some 120,000 clones, 88% of them appearing once. This specimen consisted of peripheral blood, obtained on day 0 of AZD1222 vaccination. The origin of the receptors is an adult in good health.

This chain connects TRBV5-5 to TRBJ2-7, with 8 bases identical to TRBD1. Germline-derived CDR1 and CDR2 are SGHKS and YYEKEE (reference sequence). The junction had 5 bases not matched to a gene; V was cut back by 4 bases and J by 2 bases. CDR3 length: 14 residues. The CDR3 DNA sequence: TGTGCCAGCAGCAACTCGGGACAGGCCTACGAGCAGTACTTC. This codes for CASSNSGQAYEQYF.

V gene TRBV6-5 combines with J gene TRBJ1-1, with D tentatively TRBD1 (6 bases). CDR3 length: 14 residues. V dropped 6 bases and J dropped 3 bases, with 14 bases sitting between them. Germline V lookup: CDR1 MNHEY, CDR2 SVGAGI. CDR3 protein: CASSSTGRYTEAFF. The CDR3 DNA sequence: TGTGCCAGCAGCTCGACAGGCAGGTACACTGAAGCTTTCTTT.

The CDR3, as DNA: TGTGCCAGCAGCTTTCGGGCGGGACCGAGCTCCTACAATGAGCAGTTCTTC. Protein product: CASSFRAGPSSYNEQFF. The V gene is TRBV5-6, the J gene TRBJ2-1; tentative D call: TRBD2 (6 bases). This CDR3 is built from 17 residues. The V end lost 2 bases, the J end lost 0 bases, and 15 bases lay between the germline ends. The germline V gene encodes CDR1 SGHDT and CDR2 YYEEEE.

The rearrangement links TRBV27 to TRBJ1-1; the D gene is possibly TRBD1 (5 bases). This CDR3 contains 15 residues. Per the germline V gene, CDR1 is MNHEY and CDR2 is SMNVEV (reference sequence). The ends were cut back, 3 bases at V and 3 bases at J, with 14 bases in the middle. CDR3 region: CASSFLRAGDTEAFF. CDR3 in DNA: TGTGCCAGCAGTTTTCTGAGGGCGGGGGACACTGAAGCTTTCTTT.

This chain connects TRBV19 to TRBJ2-7; 8 nucleotides agree with TRBD1. Per the germline V gene, CDR1 is LNHDA and CDR2 is SQIVND (reference sequence). This CDR3 has 14 amino acids. The trim removed 5 bases at V and 2 bases at J, leaving 5 bases unmatched. Here the CDR3 reads CASSPQGAAYEQYF. CDR3 nucleotide sequence: TGTGCCAGTAGTCCCCAGGGGGCTGCCTACGAGCAGTACTTC.

The rearrangement links TRBV3-1 (or the pseudogene TRBV3-2) to TRBJ1-4, with D possibly TRBD1 on 6 matching bases. The germline V gene has CDR1 LGHDT and CDR2 YNNKEL (reference sequence). CDR3 length: 14 amino acids. Trimming removed 8 bases at V and 1 base at J, with 11 bases between. The DNA of the CDR3 is TGTGCCAGCCGCCGCAGGGGAACTAATGAAAAACTGTTTTTT. It translates to CASRRRGTNEKLFF.

The V call is TRBV5-5, the J call TRBJ1-5; 10 positions match TRBD1. CDR3 length: 17 amino acids. CDR1 and CDR2 (germline): SGHKS, YYEKEE (reference sequence). V shed 4 bases and J 2 bases; nucleotides not matched to a gene: 9. CDR3 in DNA: TGTGCCAGCAGCGACAGACAGGGGGCACGGGGCAATCAGCCCCAGCATTTT. Residues: CASSDRQGARGNQPQHF.

The count of this clone is one. The chain has TRBV5-1 and TRBJ2-1; no clear D. Germline CDR1 and CDR2: SGHRS and YFSETQ. This CDR3 comprises 15 residues. Trimming took off 4 bases at V and 0 bases at J, with 11 bases between the two ends. The CDR3 loop is CASSPAASSYNEQFF. CDR3 sequence (DNA): TGCGCCAGCAGCCCAGCAGCTAGCTCCTACAATGAGCAGTTCTTC.

The chain couples TRBV6-5 to TRBJ1-1; a possible D gene is TRBD1 (6 bases). In germline, CDR1 is MNHEY, CDR2 SVGAGI. The ends were cut back, 7 bases at V and 7 bases at J, with 10 bases in the middle. This CDR3 is built from 11 residues. The chain's CDR3 is CASKDRFEAFF. In DNA form, the CDR3 reads TGTGCCAGCAAAGACAGGTTTGAAGCTTTCTTT.

The rearrangement joins TRBV7-2 to TRBJ1-1; no clear D. The CDR3 extends over 12 amino acids. Trimming took 6 bases from V and 6 from J, leaving 11 bases between them. CDR1 and CDR2 from the germline V gene are SGHTA and FQGNSA. Here the CDR3 DNA reads TGTGCCAGCAGTCGAACCCGGTCTGAAGCTTTCTTT. Protein sequence: CASSRTRSEAFF. The full variable domain, completed using reference TRBV7-2 and TRBJ1-1, is GAGVSQSPSNKVTEKGKDVELRCDPISGHTALYWYRQSLGQGLEFLIYFQGNSAPDKSGLPSDRFSAERTGGSVSTLTIQRTQQEDSAVYLCASSRTRSEAFFGQGTRLTVV.

This chain links TRBV29-1 with TRBJ2-7, with D possibly being TRBD2 (5 bases). V was cut by 7 bases and J by 0 bases, with 13 bases left in between. The germline V gene encodes CDR1 SQVTM and CDR2 ANQGSEA. This CDR3 has 13 residues. The CDR3: CSAATGSSYEQYF. CDR3 sequence (DNA): TGCAGCGCCGCGACTGGGAGCTCCTACGAGCAGTACTTC.